This T cell receptor beta chain is from a study of shared clonotypes between healthy human individuals. The protocol was immunoSEQ multiplex PCR, while the TCRdb copy is restricted to in-frame clones and leaves out a portion. The sample includes just over 2,000,000 clones, roughly 95% of them seen just once. Germline lookup yields CDR1 SEHNR and CDR2 FQNEAQ (reference sequence). This CDR3 spans 15 amino acids. The J segment lost 7 bases and the V segment lost 2 bases, leaving 9 bases of the junction unmatched. This sequence joins TRBV7-9 and TRBJ1-1; 8 bases fit TRBD1. This sequence was found in a young man in good health. Input material: naive CD4+ T cells sorted from blood. Subset meaning: CD45RA+ positively selected. In DNA, the CDR3 is TGTGCCAGCAGCTTACAGGCAGGGGGCCCACTTGAAGCTTTCTTT. It codes for CASSLQAGGPLEAFF.